A selection of T cell receptor beta chains follows, all from one sample in a study of T cell responses to AZD1222 COVID-19 vaccine. Method: immunoSEQ multiplex PCR; TCRdb's copy keeps in-frame clones and lacks some. The sample contains roughly 120,000 clones, more than 90% of which appear only once. Here the sequenced sample was peripheral blood, taken 28 days after the second AZD1222 dose. The receptor set was obtained from an adult who received the AZD1222 COVID-19 vaccine. CDR3s include the opening cysteine and the closing phenylalanine or tryptophan. A D gene is named only where the DNA matches it firmly. Size is stated for part of the rows, as once, few or many counts, or as a class when the clone is expanded.

j_call	d_call	cdr3_length	v_call	clone_size	cdr3_nt	cdr3_aa
TRBJ1-3	-	13	TRBV30	few	TGTGCCTGGAGTGTACGTTCTGGAAACACCATATATTTT	CAWSVRSGNTIYF
TRBJ1-4	TRBD1	16	TRBV5-4	once	TGTGCCAGCAGCTCCCAACAGGGGCCAGACAATGAAAAACTGTTTTTT	CASSSQQGPDNEKLFF
TRBJ1-1	-	15	TRBV18	-	TGTGCCAGCTCACCACGAATAGATTTGAACACTGAAGCTTTCTTT	CASSPRIDLNTEAFF
TRBJ2-7	-	12	TRBV28	-	TGTGCCAGCAGTTTCGGGTCCTACGAGCAGTACTTC	CASSFGSYEQYF
TRBJ1-1	-	14	TRBV13	-	TGTGCCAGCAGCCCTTGGCGGGCGAACACTGAAGCTTTCTTT	CASSPWRANTEAFF
TRBJ2-3	-	15	TRBV4-2	-	TGTGCCAGCAGCCAAGATAATGCACGCACAGATACGCAGTATTTT	CASSQDNARTDTQYF
TRBJ2-4	TRBD1	15	TRBV7-8	-	TGTGCCAGCAGCCAAGACAGGGTCCCCAAAAACATTCAGTACTTC	CASSQDRVPKNIQYF
TRBJ1-1	-	13	TRBV7-9	-	TGTGCCAGCAGCCCACAGTTGAACACTGAAGCTTTCTTT	CASSPQLNTEAFF
TRBJ2-7	-	13	TRBV28	-	TGTGCCAGTGAGAACCTTGGGTGGGGCGAGCAGTACTTC	CASENLGWGEQYF
TRBJ1-1	-	16	TRBV30	-	TGTGCCTGGAGCCAAACCAGGACAGCCAGGAACACTGAAGCTTTCTTT	CAWSQTRTARNTEAFF
TRBJ2-3	TRBD2	17	TRBV9	-	TGTGCCAGCAGCGTAGTGGCTAGCGGGGGGTCCACAGATACGCAGTATTTT	CASSVVASGGSTDTQYF
TRBJ1-1	TRBD1	15	TRBV5-1	-	TGCGCCAGCAGCTTGGATACAGGGGGCGCGACGCGAGCTTTCTTT	CASSLDTGGATRAFF
TRBJ2-3	-	13	TRBV6-5	-	TGTGCCAGCAGTTACGCTAGCACAGATACGCAGTATTTT	CASSYASTDTQYF
TRBJ2-2	TRBD1	17	TRBV5-5	-	TGTGCCAGCATCCAACGGGGACAGGGCGTCTTGGCCGGGGAGCTGTTTTTT	CASIQRGQGVLAGELFF
TRBJ1-3	-	17	TRBV15	-	TGTGCCACCAGCAGTAGCGCCGGGACGAGACCTGGAAACACCATATATTTT	CATSSSAGTRPGNTIYF
TRBJ2-7	TRBD2	15	TRBV7-2	-	TGTGCCAGCAGCTTAACTAGCGGGGGCACCTACGAGCAGTACTTC	CASSLTSGGTYEQYF
TRBJ2-3	-	12	TRBV10-1	once	TGCGCCAGCAGTGAGTTCACGGATACGCAGTATTTT	CASSEFTDTQYF
TRBJ1-1	-	18	TRBV5-5	-	TGTGCCAGCAGCTTGACGCTTGGAGGACGCCTAGGAGGCACTGAAGCTTTCTTT	CASSLTLGGRLGGTEAFF
TRBJ2-7	TRBD1	14	TRBV18	once	TGTGCCAGCTCGCAAGGACAGGGGGCGTGGGAGCAGTACTTC	CASSQGQGAWEQYF
TRBJ1-3	-	14	TRBV6-5	-	TGTGCCAGCAGCCGACTCCGGACTGGAAACACCATATATTTT	CASSRLRTGNTIYF
TRBJ1-2	-	12	TRBV9	-	TGTGCCAGCAGCTCCGGGGGGTTACTAAGCACCTTC	CASSSGGLLSTF
TRBJ2-7	TRBD1	13	TRBV6-5	-	TGTGCCAGCAGTAACGGACAGGGCTACGAGCAGTACTTC	CASSNGQGYEQYF
TRBJ2-3	TRBD2	15	TRBV9	-	TGTGCCAGCAGCCTTAGCGGGGGGGCCTTAGATACGCAGTATTTT	CASSLSGGALDTQYF
TRBJ2-3	-	13	TRBV5-1	-	TGCGCCAGCAGCTTGGTCAGGGCAGATACGCAGTATTTT	CASSLVRADTQYF
TRBJ1-4	-	14	TRBV19	-	TGTGCTGCCGGCCGTGGAAGGGGTAATGAAAAACTGTTTTTT	CAAGRGRGNEKLFF
TRBJ1-5	-	15	TRBV18	-	TGTGCCAGCTCACCTTATCAGGGGAGCAATCAGCCCCAGCATTTT	CASSPYQGSNQPQHF
TRBJ2-1	-	15	TRBV14	-	TGTGCCAGCAGCTCGCGACTTAACTCCTACAATGAGCAGTTCTTC	CASSSRLNSYNEQFF
TRBJ2-5	-	14	TRBV7-2	-	TGTGCCAGCAGCTCTTTGGGGGCCCAAGAGACCCAGTACTTC	CASSSLGAQETQYF
TRBJ2-3	-	12	TRBV29-1	-	TGCAGCGTCGCGGGGAGCACAGATACGCAGTATTTT	CSVAGSTDTQYF